This T cell receptor (beta chain) was recovered during a study of regulatory T cells in long-lasting Graves disease. Specified time point: newly diagnosed GD, antithyroid drugs for less than 3 months. RNA isolated from PBMCs was used to make the TCR library. Tubes containing EDTA received around 9.5 milliliters of drawn peripheral blood. Building the TCR beta libraries relied on iRepertoire HTBI primers, and CDR3 regions underwent Arm-PCR. TCRdb independently ran MiXCR on the multiplex PCR reads; one entry per CDR3 protein. This table holds 320,000 or so distinct CDR3 sequences, 15% to 20% found once. V lost 8 bases and J 4 bases, leaving 10 bases between the germline ends. Germline values: CDR1 ENHRY, CDR2 SYGVKD. The CDR3 has 12 residues.

This receptor was taken from a female donor with Graves disease. Specimen: peripheral blood mononuclear cells (PBMCs), collected at new diagnosis, from a patient treated with antithyroid drugs. The chain uses TRBV10-3 and TRBJ2-3, with unresolved D. The DNA of the CDR3 is TGTGCCATCCGGCCTGAGGCAGATACGCAGTATTTT. As protein: CAIRPEADTQYF.